The rows below give T cell receptor beta chains drawn from one sample of a study of blood T cell repertoires in COVID-19. Here immunoSEQ multiplex PCR was the method, and the copy in TCRdb shows in-frame clones only, minus some. This table has fewer than 200,000 clones, about 78% appearing once. The material sequenced was PBMCs or T cells enriched from blood (not recorded which). Every receptor here comes from a woman aged 45 to 65 who had recovered from COVID-19. CDR3s include the opening cysteine and the closing phenylalanine or tryptophan. The D gene is left open where the match is weak. Clone size is shown for a subset of rows, as once, few, many or a class of expanded clone.

D	V	J	size	CDR3	DNA
TRBD2	TRBV2	TRBJ2-7	-	CASRGTSGSVEQYF	TGTGCCAGCAGGGGGACTAGCGGGAGTGTAGAGCAGTACTTC
TRBD2	TRBV7-2	TRBJ2-1	few	CASSLALLAGAASEQFF	TGTGCCAGCAGCTTAGCTCTTCTAGCGGGAGCAGCGAGTGAGCAGTTCTTC
TRBD1	TRBV19	TRBJ1-2	-	CASRDPGQGFYYGYTF	TGTGCCAGTCGCGACCCGGGACAGGGGTTCTACTATGGCTACACCTTC
TRBD1	TRBV5-1	TRBJ1-3	-	CASSPTGVFGNTIYF	TGCGCCAGCAGCCCGACAGGGGTTTTTGGTAACACCATATATTTT
TRBD2	TRBV24-1	TRBJ2-1	-	CATSDFPGLAGADEQFF	TGTGCCACCAGTGATTTCCCCGGACTAGCGGGAGCTGATGAGCAGTTCTTC
-	TRBV29-1	TRBJ1-2	-	CSVGQGRGGYTF	TGCAGCGTTGGGCAGGGCCGTGGAGGCTACACCTTC
TRBD2	TRBV3-1/TRBV3-2	TRBJ2-3	-	CASRLQAGGPTTDTQYF	TGTGCCAGCAGATTGCAAGCGGGAGGGCCTACCACAGATACGCAGTATTTT
TRBD2	TRBV7-3	TRBJ2-3	-	CASSLGTSESTDTQYF	TGTGCCAGCAGCTTAGGGACTAGCGAGAGCACAGATACGCAGTATTTT
TRBD1	TRBV5-1	TRBJ2-3	-	CASSWTGQGSDTQYF	TGCGCCAGCAGCTGGACGGGACAGGGTTCAGATACGCAGTATTTT
TRBD2	TRBV27	TRBJ2-1	-	CASSTFPPGLPIYNEQFF	TGTGCCAGCAGTACTTTCCCCCCGGGACTACCAATCTACAATGAGCAGTTCTTC
-	TRBV30	TRBJ1-5	-	CAWSDSHSNQPQHF	TGTGCCTGGTCGGACAGCCATAGCAATCAGCCCCAGCATTTT
-	TRBV5-1	TRBJ2-1	-	CASSLNQDEQFF	TGCGCCAGCAGCTTGAATCAGGATGAGCAGTTCTTC
-	TRBV5-1	TRBJ2-6	-	CASRAAGSGANVLTF	TGCGCCAGCAGAGCCGCAGGCTCTGGGGCCAACGTCCTGACTTTC
TRBD1	TRBV28	TRBJ2-7	-	CASSHTGGYYEQYF	TGTGCCAGCAGTCATACAGGGGGATACTACGAGCAGTACTTC
-	TRBV14	TRBJ2-1	-	CASSPAVYNEQFF	TGTGCCAGCAGCCCCGCGGTCTACAATGAGCAGTTCTTC
TRBD1	TRBV6-5	TRBJ2-7	-	CASRGDRGAYEQYF	TGTGCCAGCAGGGGTGACAGGGGAGCTTACGAGCAGTACTTC
TRBD2	TRBV7-9	TRBJ2-1	-	CASSFTGESGSSYNEQFF	TGTGCCAGCAGCTTCACCGGGGAGAGCGGGAGCTCCTACAATGAGCAGTTCTTC
-	TRBV14	TRBJ1-6	-	CASSHRRSSYNSPLHF	TGTGCCAGCAGCCATAGGAGAAGCTCCTATAATTCACCCCTCCACTTT
-	TRBV5-1	TRBJ2-7	-	CASSEWGDYEQYF	TGCGCCAGCAGCGAGTGGGGCGACTACGAGCAGTACTTC
-	TRBV14	TRBJ1-2	once	CASSQDSFSRYTF	TGTGCCAGCAGCCAAGACAGTTTTTCGCGCTACACCTTC
-	TRBV6-1	TRBJ1-5	few	CASSEGRRQPQHF	TGTGCCAGCAGTGAGGGGCGTCGTCAGCCCCAGCATTTT